These 25 T cell receptor beta chains were sequenced from one sample in a study of T cell responses to AZD1222 COVID-19 vaccine. Produced via immunoSEQ multiplex PCR; TCRdb's table is partial and in-frame only. The table lists some 130,000 clones, roughly 88% of them singletons. The material sequenced was peripheral blood, taken on day 0 of MenACWY control vaccination. The receptor set was obtained from an adult in good health.

The chain links TRBV7-8 to TRBJ1-4; the match to TRBD1 covers 9 bases. CDR1 SGHVS and CDR2 FQNEAQ come from the germline V gene. The CDR3 extends over 16 amino acids. Trimming removed 3 bases from V and 8 bases from J; junction bases left unmatched: 10. Here the CDR3 DNA reads TGTGCCAGCAGCTTCCGCGCAGGACAGGGGCGGGAAAAACTGTTTTTT. Translated: CASSFRAGQGREKLFF. The whole variable domain, filled in from reference TRBV7-8 and TRBJ1-4, reads GAGVSQSPRYKVAKRGQDVALRCDPISGHVSLFWYQQALGQGPEFLTYFQNEAQLDKSGLPSDRFFAERPEGSVSTLKIQRTQQEDSAVYLCASSFRAGQGREKLFFGSGTQLSVL.

For the CDR3, the DNA is TGTGCCAGCAGCCTACTCGACGAGCAGTACTTC. Translation: CASSLLDEQYF. V and J are TRBV6-5 and TRBJ2-7; D not resolved. The V end was cut by 6 bases, the J end by 5 bases, with 8 bases between. Germline lookup yields CDR1 MNHEY and CDR2 SVGAGI. The CDR3 length is 11 residues.

The V call is TRBV11-3, the J call TRBJ2-1, with 8 nucleotides matching TRBD2. The V segment lost 5 bases and the J segment 10 bases; nucleotides outside the gene matches: 16. This CDR3 contains 16 residues. CDR1 is SGHNT, CDR2 YENEEA, per germline. For the CDR3, the DNA is TGTGCCAGCAGCCCCGGTTCGGTAGCGGGAATAGGAGAGCAGTTCTTC. Its protein product is CASSPGSVAGIGEQFF.

CDR3 amino acids: CASSLSPEWYF. In DNA, the CDR3 is TGTGCCAGCAGTCTATCTCCGGAGTGGTACTTC. This rearrangement joins TRBV28 to TRBJ2-7; D gene uncertain. Germline V gives CDR1 MDHEN, CDR2 SYDVKM. The CDR3 consists of 11 residues. The V gene lost 5 bases and the J gene lost 12 bases, with 14 bases spanning the gap.

This chain links TRBV5-1 with TRBJ2-3; D possibly corresponds to TRBD2 (6 bases). V was clipped by 3 bases and J by 2 bases, with 10 bases between them. This CDR3 comprises 14 residues. From germline, CDR1 is SGHRS and CDR2 YFSETQ. Written as DNA, the CDR3 is TGCGCCAGCAGCTCCGGGACTGTCACAGATACGCAGTATTTT. Encoded protein: CASSSGTVTDTQYF. Full variable domain (missing parts from reference TRBV5-1 and TRBJ2-3): KAGVTQTPRYLIKTRGQQVTLSCSPISGHRSVSWYQQTPGQGLQFLFEYFSETQRNKGNFPGRFSGRQFSNSRSEMNVSTLELGDSALYLCASSSGTVTDTQYFGPGTRLTVL.

The chain uses TRBV24-1 and TRBJ1-1, with D maybe TRBD1 (6 bases). The germline CDR1 and CDR2 sequences are KGHDR and SFDVKD. CDR3 length: 12 amino acids. With 4 bases removed from V and 9 bases from J, the gap between germline ends came to 11 bases. The CDR3 region has the DNA TGTGCCACCAGTGACCAAGGGACAAAAGCTTTCTTT. Translation gives CATSDQGTKAFF.

This clone was observed once. The chain uses TRBV5-1 and TRBJ2-1; D remains ambiguous. Trimming pared 3 bases from V and 7 bases from J, leaving 17 bases between. The CDR3 is 15 residues long. Germline CDR1 and CDR2: SGHRS and YFSETQ. This CDR3 reads CASSSGSSQYNEQFF. CDR3 DNA sequence: TGCGCCAGCAGCTCCGGGTCCTCACAATATAATGAGCAGTTCTTC.

V gene TRBV10-2 combines with J gene TRBJ2-7; 11 bases line up with TRBD1. The CDR3 totals 14 residues. Germline CDR1 reads WSHSY; CDR2 reads SAAADI. Trimming removed 6 bases from V and 4 bases from J; junction bases left unmatched: 5. The CDR3 protein is CASSPGTGGYEQYF. In nucleotides, the CDR3 is TGCGCCAGCAGCCCCGGGACAGGGGGATACGAGCAGTACTTC.

The chain couples TRBV2 to TRBJ2-4; no clear D. Trimming shortened V by 7 bases and J by 2 bases, and 9 bases separated the two germline ends. From germline, CDR1 is SNHLY and CDR2 FYNNEI. The CDR3 is 13 amino acids. CDR3 sequence: CASIEVTKNIQYF. The CDR3 DNA is TGTGCCAGCATTGAGGTGACCAAAAACATTCAGTACTTC.

The rearrangement joins TRBV19 to TRBJ2-7; D remains ambiguous. The germline CDR1 and CDR2 sequences are LNHDA and SQIVND (reference sequence). CDR3 length: 12 residues. In nucleotides, the CDR3 is TGTGGGAAGTCCCCCTACTCCTACGAGCAGTACTTC. It encodes CGKSPYSYEQYF.

The chain's CDR3 is CASGVENTEAFF. The CDR3 region has the DNA TGTGCCAGCGGGGTGGAGAACACTGAAGCTTTCTTT. V usage is TRBV6-5 and J usage is TRBJ1-1, with D unresolved. CDR1 and CDR2 from the germline V gene are MNHEY and SVGAGI. The length of the CDR3 is 12 residues. Trimming took 8 bases from V and 1 from J, leaving 8 bases between them.

The CDR3 nucleotides read TGCAGCGGCGGAGTGGGAGTGACCCAGTACTTC. Residues: CSGGVGVTQYF. The rearrangement links TRBV20-1 to TRBJ2-5; tentative D call: TRBD2 (5 bases). The germline V gene encodes CDR1 DFQATT and CDR2 SNEGSKA (reference sequence). The CDR3 contains 11 residues.

This chain uses TRBV5-5 with TRBJ2-7; 9 bases are a match to TRBD2. CDR1 SGHKS and CDR2 YYEKEE come from the germline V gene (reference sequence). The V gene end was trimmed by 4 bases and the J gene end by 3 bases; junction bases not matched to a gene: 8. This CDR3 has 15 residues. CDR3: CASSQGVAGVYEQYF. As DNA, the CDR3 is TGTGCCAGCAGCCAGGGCGTAGCGGGAGTCTACGAGCAGTACTTC.

This clone was counted only a few times. This chain uses TRBV5-1 with TRBJ1-3, with 7 bases that match TRBD1. The CDR3 sequence is 15 residues long. The junction had 9 bases not matched to a gene; V was cut back by 4 bases and J by 5 bases. Germline CDR1 reads SGHRS; CDR2 reads YFSETQ. The DNA for the CDR3 is TGCGCCAGCAGCCGTGGGGACAGCCACCGAAACACCATATATTTT. The encoded protein is CASSRGDSHRNTIYF.

The chain recombines TRBV28 with TRBJ1-5; the D is unclear. Trimming cost V 6 bases and J 1 base, with 13 bases left between them. CDR1 and CDR2 from the germline V gene are MDHEN and SYDVKM. The CDR3 runs to 15 residues. CDR3 loop: CASSRQLGSNQPQHF. CDR3 nucleotides: TGTGCCAGCAGCCGACAATTGGGGAGCAATCAGCCCCAGCATTTT.

The rearrangement joins TRBV19 to TRBJ2-3; TRBD2 might be the D (6 bases). The CDR3 is made up of 15 amino acids. Trimming stripped 9 bases from V and 0 bases from J, with 16 bases between. Germline V gene data show CDR1 as LNHDA and CDR2 as SQIVND (reference sequence). CDR3 nucleotides: TGTGCCAGCCTCGGCTGGGGGGATAGCACAGATACGCAGTATTTT. This codes for CASLGWGDSTDTQYF.

The chain carries TRBV27 and TRBJ2-1, with 14 positions matching TRBD2. The length of the CDR3 is 16 residues. V lost 0 bases to trimming and J lost 8 bases; unmatched junction nucleotides: 3. Germline V gives CDR1 MNHEY, CDR2 SMNVEV (reference sequence). The CDR3 reads CASSLSGLAGEDEQFF. CDR3 coding DNA: TGTGCCAGCAGTTTATCGGGACTAGCGGGAGAAGATGAGCAGTTCTTC.

On this clone: The same CDR3 arises from other DNA sequences in this sample as well. The rearrangement uses TRBV6-5 and TRBJ2-4; no definite D call. Germline CDR1 reads MNHEY; CDR2 reads SVGAGI. The germline V and J ends were trimmed by 6 bases and 0 bases, with 9 bases remaining between them. The CDR3 is 14 residues long. The CDR3 protein is CASSLGVAKNIQYF. CDR3 nucleotide sequence: TGTGCCAGCAGCCTTGGAGTAGCCAAAAACATTCAGTACTTC.

This clone was picked up one time. The chain is built from TRBV5-5 and TRBJ1-5; 9 nucleotides line up with TRBD1. In germline, CDR1 is SGHKS, CDR2 YYEKEE (reference sequence). The CDR3 has 15 residues. V lost 4 bases, J lost 6 bases, and 8 bases stayed unmatched. As DNA, the CDR3 is TGTGCCAGCAGCCCGGGACAGGGTGGAGGTCAGCCCCAGCATTTT. This codes for CASSPGQGGGQPQHF.

The rearrangement links TRBV10-3 to TRBJ2-1; 9 nucleotides line up with TRBD2. V was pared by 4 bases and J by 5 bases, with 3 bases of the junction left unmatched. CDR1 ENHRY and CDR2 SYGVKD come from the germline V gene. The CDR3 covers 14 residues. The CDR3 here is CAISGLAAHNEQFF. CDR3 nucleotide sequence: TGTGCCATCAGTGGACTAGCGGCCCACAATGAGCAGTTCTTC.

V is TRBV29-1 and J is TRBJ1-2; D is possibly TRBD1 (6 bases). The germline V gene has CDR1 SQVTM and CDR2 ANQGSEA. The CDR3 runs to 14 residues. V was shortened by 6 bases and J by 0 bases, with 14 bases between the two germline ends. The CDR3 is CSVLDRTSNYGYTF. In DNA form, the CDR3 reads TGCAGCGTACTAGACAGGACATCTAACTATGGCTACACCTTC.

This clone was seen a handful of times. V gene TRBV19 combines with J gene TRBJ2-2; TRBD2 matches at 10 bases. V lost 3 bases and J lost 7; bases outside the gene matches: 5. Germline-derived CDR1 and CDR2 are LNHDA and SQIVND (reference sequence). The CDR3 totals 15 residues. As DNA, the CDR3 is TGTGCCAGTAGTATCATGGGACTAGCGAACGGGGAGCTGTTTTTT. This sequence encodes CASSIMGLANGELFF. The variable domain in full, with the rest retrieved from reference TRBV19 and TRBJ2-2, is DGGITQSPKYLFRKEGQNVTLSCEQNLNHDAMYWYRQDPGQGLRLIYYSQIVNDFQKGDIAEGYSVSREKKESFPLTVTSAQKNPTAFYLCASSIMGLANGELFFGEGSRLTVL.

This chain connects TRBV28 to TRBJ2-1; TRBD1 or TRBD2 may be the D gene (5 bases each). CDR3 size: 15 residues. Deletions cut 5 bases from V and 2 bases from J, with 13 bases between. CDR1 and CDR2 (germline): MDHEN, SYDVKM. DNA of the CDR3: TGTGCCAGCAGTGAGATGGGGGAGACCTACAATGAGCAGTTCTTC. Translated, it gives CASSEMGETYNEQFF. Based on the CDR3 plus reference TRBV28 and TRBJ2-1, the full variable domain is DVKVTQSSRYLVKRTGEKVFLECVQDMDHENMFWYRQDPGLGLRLIYFSYDVKMKEKGDIPEGYSVSREKKERFSLILESASTNQTSMYLCASSEMGETYNEQFFGPGTRLTVL.

This clone was recorded a few times. V gene TRBV10-1 combines with J gene TRBJ1-4; 7 positions agree with TRBD1. Trimming took 6 bases from V and 5 from J; bases not matched to a gene: 3. CDR1 WNHNN and CDR2 SYGVQD come from the germline V gene (reference sequence). CDR3 size: 13 residues. For the CDR3, the DNA is TGCGCCAGCAGCCGGGACAGCAATGAAAAACTGTTTTTT. Translation: CASSRDSNEKLFF.

This clone was detected a few times. This chain uses TRBV27 with TRBJ2-5, with D maybe TRBD2 (6 bases). The CDR3 has 14 amino acids. CDR1 and CDR2 (germline): MNHEY, SMNVEV (reference sequence). Trimming removed 1 base from V and 5 bases from J, with 11 bases in between. The CDR3 here is CASSLLGGSETQYF. The CDR3 DNA follows: TGTGCCAGCAGTTTATTGGGGGGTTCGGAGACCCAGTACTTC.